This T cell receptor (beta chain) is drawn from a study of PD-1 blockade in classical Hodgkin lymphoma. Study-wide results and caveats: Nivolumab initiation under 1 year post-ASCT meant exclusion.

Time point here: cycle 4 day 1 (C4D1), after 6 weeks of nivolumab. Each and every patient relapsed after autologous stem cell transplantation, and patients got differing brentuximab vedotin exposure. This clone was picked up one time. The antigen remains unidentified. This table comes from immunoSEQ multiplex PCR, and its TCRdb copy is limited to in-frame clones, with some not included. Of about 23,000 clones in the sample, more than 75% were seen once. V lost 3 bases, J lost 0 bases, and 7 bases lay in between. The germline gives CDR1 LNHDA, CDR2 SQIVND (reference sequence). CDR3 length: 14 residues. This material consisted of peripheral blood mononuclear cells (PBMCs), taken before the fourth cycle of nivolumab. The V gene is TRBV19, the J gene TRBJ2-3; D unclear. The TCR sequence derives from a human donor with classical Hodgkin lymphoma. CDR3 sequence: CASSIRASTDTQYF. Here the CDR3 DNA reads TGTGCCAGTAGTATCCGGGCTAGCACAGATACGCAGTATTTT. Based on the CDR3 plus reference TRBV19 and TRBJ2-3, the full variable domain is DGGITQSPKYLFRKEGQNVTLSCEQNLNHDAMYWYRQDPGQGLRLIYYSQIVNDFQKGDIAEGYSVSREKKESFPLTVTSAQKNPTAFYLCASSIRASTDTQYFGPGTRLTVL.